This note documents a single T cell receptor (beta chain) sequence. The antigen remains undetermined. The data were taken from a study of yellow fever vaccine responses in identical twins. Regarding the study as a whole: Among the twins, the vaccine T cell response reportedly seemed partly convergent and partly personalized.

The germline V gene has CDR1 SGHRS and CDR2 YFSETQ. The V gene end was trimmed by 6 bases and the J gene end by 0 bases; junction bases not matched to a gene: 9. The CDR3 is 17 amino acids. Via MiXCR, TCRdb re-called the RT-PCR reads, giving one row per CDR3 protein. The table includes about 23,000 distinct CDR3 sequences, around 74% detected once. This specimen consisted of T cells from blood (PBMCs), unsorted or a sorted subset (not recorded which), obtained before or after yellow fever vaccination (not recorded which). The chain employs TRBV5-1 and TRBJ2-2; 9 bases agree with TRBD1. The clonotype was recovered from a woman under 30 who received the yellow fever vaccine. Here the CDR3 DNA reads TGCGCCAGCACCGAAAAGGGACAGGGAACGAACACCGGGGAGCTGTTTTTT. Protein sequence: CASTEKGQGTNTGELFF.